The 2 T cell receptor beta chains given below trace back to one sample, sequenced in a study of blood T cell repertoires in COVID-19. Repertoires were generated with immunoSEQ multiplex PCR, while TCRdb's copy carries only in-frame clones and drops some. Of 120,000 to 150,000 clones listed, roughly 84% are singletons. The sample taken for sequencing was peripheral blood. The source is a young man with COVID-19, enrolled during active disease.

This clone was picked up one time. The chain employs TRBV19 and TRBJ2-3; D perhaps matches TRBD1 (6 bases). This CDR3 region has 13 residues. Germline CDR1 reads LNHDA; CDR2 reads SQIVND (reference sequence). Trimming took 4 bases from V and 3 from J, leaving 8 bases between them. CDR3 sequence: CASSRQVTDTQYF. As DNA, the CDR3 is TGTGCCAGTAGTAGACAGGTGACAGATACGCAGTATTTT.

The chain combines TRBV14 with TRBJ2-3; 10 bases fit TRBD2. The CDR3 loop spans 16 amino acids. V lost 4 bases and J lost 2; bases outside the gene matches: 6. Germline values: CDR1 SGHDN, CDR2 FVKESK. As DNA, the CDR3 is TGTGCCAGCAGCCCAGGGACTAGCGCGATCACAGATACGCAGTATTTT. It specifies CASSPGTSAITDTQYF. The full variable domain, with the rest looked up from reference TRBV14 and TRBJ2-3, is EAGVTQFPSHSVIEKGQTVTLRCDPISGHDNLYWYRRVMGKEIKFLLHFVKESKQDESGMPNNRFLAERTGGTYSTLKVQPAELEDSGVYFCASSPGTSAITDTQYFGPGTRLTVL.